This entry lists 27 T cell receptor beta chains sequenced from one sample in a study of follicular helper T cells after annual influenza vaccination. Clones were sequenced by immunoSEQ multiplex PCR, and TCRdb holds only the in-frame ones, with some missing. The table has some 14,000 clones, 65% to 85% seen once; the top ten hold about 0.42%. The time point: 2015-2016 season, pre-vaccination. The material was CXCR5- memory CD4+ T cells sorted from blood, obtained on the day of influenza vaccination. The receptors derive from an adult who received the influenza vaccine.

The V call is TRBV2, the J call TRBJ2-5; D remains unclear. The ends were cut back, 8 bases at V and 3 bases at J, with 16 bases in the middle. The germline V gene has CDR1 SNHLY and CDR2 FYNNEI. This CDR3 has 14 residues. The CDR3 here is CASVVSWAEETQYF. The DNA of the CDR3 is TGTGCCAGCGTCGTAAGTTGGGCTGAAGAGACCCAGTACTTC.

The chain recombines TRBV7-9 with TRBJ2-6; D gene ambiguous. The germline V gene has CDR1 SEHNR and CDR2 FQNEAQ (reference sequence). Between the trimmed V and J ends, which lost 10 bases and 0 bases, there was a span of 13 bases. The length of the CDR3 is 15 residues. DNA for the CDR3: TGTGCCATAGCAGTAAAGTCCTCTGGGGCCAACGTCCTGACTTTC. It is translated as CAIAVKSSGANVLTF.

The chain employs TRBV4-1 and TRBJ2-3; D gene unclear. Germline CDR1 MGHRA, CDR2 YSYEKL. This CDR3 comprises 12 residues. The V end was cut by 1 base, the J end by 5 bases, with 4 bases between. CDR3 in amino acids: CASSQVIDTQYF. The CDR3 DNA sequence: TGCGCCAGCAGCCAAGTAATAGATACGCAGTATTTT.

Of note for this clone: The germline gene is not matched at one end of the junction; a read error may be the cause. The rearrangement joins TRBV15 to TRBJ1-6; D uncertain. The CDR3 has 15 amino acids. Looked up from germline, CDR1 is LNHNV and CDR2 is YYDKDF (reference sequence). As DNA, the CDR3 is TGTGCCACCAGCAGAGATGGGAGAGCGAATTCATCCCTCCACTTT. Amino acid sequence: CATSRDGRANSSLHF.

This clone was seen a few times. The chain has TRBV2 and TRBJ1-5, with 7 bases lining up with TRBD1. The CDR3 sequence is 12 residues long. The ends lost 5 bases at V and 11 bases at J; junction bases unmatched: 6. The germline V gene has CDR1 SNHLY and CDR2 FYNNEI. CDR3 loop: CASSQRQGTQHF. DNA for the CDR3: TGTGCCAGCAGTCAAAGACAGGGAACCCAGCATTTT.

This clone appeared a single time. In DNA form, the CDR3 reads TGTGCCAGCAGTGAACGTTTAAGCGGGGTAAAAGAGACCCAGTACTTC. This encodes CASSERLSGVKETQYF. V is TRBV2 and J is TRBJ2-5, with 7 bases matching TRBD2. The CDR3 extends over 16 amino acids. The germline CDR1 and CDR2 sequences are SNHLY and FYNNEI. V trimming: 2 bases; J trimming: 3 bases; junction bases outside the gene matches: 9.

The rearrangement uses TRBV18 and TRBJ1-1, with unresolved D. Germline CDR1 is KGHSH and CDR2 is LQKENI. This CDR3 is built from 15 residues. Trimming removed 3 bases from V and 4 bases from J, with 15 bases in between. The CDR3 bases are TGTGCCAGCTCACCCAGATATCAGTTTGGCACTGAAGCTTTCTTT. Protein product: CASSPRYQFGTEAFF.

The sample holds a few counts of this clone. The V and J genes are TRBV4-1 and TRBJ1-6; no reliable D call. The CDR3 has 18 residues. CDR1 is MGHRA and CDR2 is YSYEKL in the germline V gene. V was clipped by 2 bases and J by 2 bases, with 16 bases between them. The CDR3, as DNA: TGCGCCAGCAGCCAATACCCACAGTGGGTTGCCTATAATTCACCCCTCCACTTT. Translation gives CASSQYPQWVAYNSPLHF.

J is TRBJ1-1 and V is TRBV12-2; TRBD1 reflects the table's D call only, with no check against the DNA. TRBV12-2 is a pseudogene locus. The CDR3 spans 15 residues. In DNA form, the CDR3 reads TGTGCAAGTCGCTTAGCCTCAGGGGTAAGCACTGAAGCTTTCTTT. Translation gives CASRLASGVSTEAFF.

The J gene is TRBJ1-2, the V gene TRBV6-1; 9 bases are shared with TRBD1. Germline V gives CDR1 MNHNS, CDR2 SASEGT. The CDR3 spans 15 residues. After removal of 2 bases from V and 6 bases from J, the junction contained 7 bases not matched to a gene. CDR3 residues: CASSEPGQGPNGYTF. The CDR3 region has the DNA TGTGCCAGCAGTGAACCGGGACAGGGCCCAAATGGCTACACCTTC.

The chain couples TRBV28 to TRBJ2-4, with D tentatively TRBD1 or TRBD2 (5 bases each). Trimming pared 5 bases from V and 1 base from J, leaving 15 bases between. CDR1 MDHEN and CDR2 SYDVKM come from the germline V gene. This CDR3 is built from 16 residues. The CDR3 DNA reads as TGTGCCAGCAGTCCCTCCGGGAAGGGGGCCAAAAACATTCAGTACTTC. It codes for CASSPSGKGAKNIQYF.

The CDR3 DNA reads as TGCAGCGTAGGACATGGCGGGGAGACCCAGTACTTC. Its protein product is CSVGHGGETQYF. V and J are TRBV29-1 and TRBJ2-5; either TRBD1 or TRBD2 may fit D (5 bases each). CDR1 is SQVTM and CDR2 is ANQGSEA in the germline V gene. The V and J ends lost 6 bases and 5 bases respectively, with 13 bases between them. The CDR3 totals 12 residues.

The rearrangement joins TRBV28 to TRBJ2-4, with D possibly TRBD1 on 6 matching bases. This CDR3 has 15 amino acids. Germline V gene lookup returns CDR1 MDHEN and CDR2 SYDVKM. Trimming pared 6 bases from V and 7 bases from J, leaving 19 bases between. CDR3 coding DNA: TGTGCCAGCAGATCACAGGGATTCGATTACAACATTCAGTACTTC. It codes for CASRSQGFDYNIQYF.

Here the CDR3 reads CASSTRTGRGGRETQYF. The DNA of the CDR3 is TGTGCCAGCAGTACACGGACAGGAAGAGGCGGCCGGGAGACCCAGTACTTC. The chain is built from TRBV27 and TRBJ2-5; 7 nucleotides align to TRBD1. The CDR3 loop spans 17 amino acids. CDR1 and CDR2 from the germline V gene are MNHEY and SMNVEV (reference sequence). V dropped 5 bases and J dropped 5; count of bases not matched to a gene: 17.

V and J are TRBV2 and TRBJ2-5; no definite D call. Germline CDR1 reads SNHLY; CDR2 reads FYNNEI. The CDR3 spans 13 residues. Trimming removed 7 bases from V and 5 bases from J, with 14 bases in between. The CDR3 protein is CASITQPQETQYF. The CDR3 DNA is TGTGCCAGCATTACCCAACCCCAGGAGACCCAGTACTTC.

The chain carries TRBV18 and TRBJ2-5; TRBD2 agrees at 7 bases. V lost 0 bases, J lost 6 bases, and 7 bases stayed unmatched. The germline gives CDR1 KGHSH, CDR2 LQKENI. There are 15 residues in the CDR3. As DNA, the CDR3 is TGTGCCAGCTCACCACCGTCCCGGGGAGGGAAGACCCAGTACTTC. As protein: CASSPPSRGGKTQYF.

The chain is built from TRBV7-2 and TRBJ1-1; 7 bases agree with TRBD1. Germline V lookup: CDR1 SGHTA, CDR2 FQGNSA. With V trimmed by 3 bases and J by 6 bases, 4 bases remained unmatched. This CDR3 is 13 amino acids long. In nucleotides, the CDR3 is TGTGCCAGCAGCTTTACAGGGGCCGCTGAAGCTTTCTTT. This codes for CASSFTGAAEAFF.

The chain combines TRBV7-2 with TRBJ1-1; D remains unclear. The CDR3 extends over 14 amino acids. Trimming left V 5 bases short and J 1 base short, with 11 bases between. The V gene's germline CDR1 is SGHTA and CDR2 FQGNSA. The CDR3 here is CASSPPPPNTEAFF. The CDR3 DNA reads as TGTGCCAGCAGCCCACCCCCCCCGAACACTGAAGCTTTCTTT.

V and J are TRBV10-1 and TRBJ1-3; D is uncertain. The V gene lost 6 bases and the J gene lost 0 bases, with 6 bases spanning the gap. Germline CDR1 WNHNN, CDR2 SYGVQD (reference sequence). This CDR3 comprises 13 residues. The CDR3 region is CASRQSSGNTIYF. The DNA of the CDR3 is TGCGCCAGCAGACAGAGCTCTGGAAACACCATATATTTT.

This clone was seen more than once but under ten times. The rearrangement uses TRBV5-4 and TRBJ1-6; 9 nucleotides line up with TRBD1. The germline CDR1 and CDR2 sequences are SGHNT and YYREEE (reference sequence). V lost 0 bases, J lost 10 bases, and 8 bases stayed unmatched. CDR3 length: 16 amino acids. CDR3 residues: CASSLGADRGQSPLHF. CDR3 nucleotides: TGTGCCAGCAGCTTGGGCGCGGACAGGGGACAATCACCCCTCCACTTT.

The J gene is TRBJ1-3, the V gene TRBV7-6; D ambiguous. Germline V lookup: CDR1 SGHVS, CDR2 FNYEAQ. The ends were cut back, 1 base at V and 3 bases at J, with 10 bases in the middle. The CDR3 spans 15 residues. The CDR3 nucleotides are TGTGCCAGCAGCTTAGGGGCGACCTTTGGAAACACCATATATTTT. Translation gives CASSLGATFGNTIYF.

The V gene is TRBV30, the J gene TRBJ1-3, with D possibly matching TRBD1 (5 bases). The length of the CDR3 is 15 residues. Germline V lookup: CDR1 GTSNPN, CDR2 SVGIG (reference sequence). V was pared by 0 bases and J by 4 bases, with 13 bases between. The CDR3 protein is CAWSVLGLGGNTIYF. As DNA, the CDR3 is TGTGCCTGGAGTGTACTGGGACTGGGGGGAAACACCATATATTTT.

V and J are TRBV4-3 and TRBJ2-1; 7 bases match TRBD2. The V gene end was trimmed by 4 bases and the J gene end by 2 bases; junction bases not matched to a gene: 11. In germline, CDR1 is LGHNA, CDR2 YSLEER. This CDR3 has 17 amino acids. The CDR3, as DNA: TGCGCCAGCAGCCGGACGGCGGCTAGCGGAACCTACAATGAGCAGTTCTTC. It codes for CASSRTAASGTYNEQFF.

This chain links TRBV18 with TRBJ1-2; tentatively, D is TRBD1 (5 bases). Germline V gene lookup returns CDR1 KGHSH and CDR2 LQKENI. The CDR3 consists of 14 residues. V was pared by 5 bases and J by 7 bases, with 17 bases between. As DNA, the CDR3 is TGTGCCAGCTCAGCCGGGACCCAGATGGGTGGCTACACCTTC. Its protein is CASSAGTQMGGYTF.

The gene calls are TRBV7-9 and TRBJ2-3; D might be TRBD2 (6 bases). The germline V and J ends were trimmed by 3 bases and 0 bases, with 10 bases remaining between them. Germline assignment: CDR1 SEHNR and CDR2 FQNEAQ (reference sequence). The CDR3 runs 15 residues. The CDR3 nucleotides read TGTGCCAGCAGCTTCGCGGGGATCAGCACAGATACGCAGTATTTT. This gives the protein CASSFAGISTDTQYF.

The gene calls are TRBV6-5 and TRBJ2-1, with no clear D. The CDR3 is 13 residues long. The V gene lost 7 bases and the J gene lost 7 bases, with 14 bases spanning the gap. CDR1 and CDR2 (germline): MNHEY, SVGAGI. The CDR3 bases are TGTGCCAGCACCGGCTATCCTGTAAATGAGCAGTTCTTC. It is translated as CASTGYPVNEQFF.

This clone was found a few times. The gene calls are TRBV4-1 and TRBJ1-3; 8 bases match TRBD1. V was pared by 2 bases and J by 7 bases, with 10 bases of the junction left unmatched. Germline V gene data show CDR1 as MGHRA and CDR2 as YSYEKL. The CDR3 runs to 16 residues. The CDR3 DNA reads as TGCGCCAGCAGCCAAAGGGGACAGGCGAGTGCCAACACCATATATTTT. Its translation is CASSQRGQASANTIYF.